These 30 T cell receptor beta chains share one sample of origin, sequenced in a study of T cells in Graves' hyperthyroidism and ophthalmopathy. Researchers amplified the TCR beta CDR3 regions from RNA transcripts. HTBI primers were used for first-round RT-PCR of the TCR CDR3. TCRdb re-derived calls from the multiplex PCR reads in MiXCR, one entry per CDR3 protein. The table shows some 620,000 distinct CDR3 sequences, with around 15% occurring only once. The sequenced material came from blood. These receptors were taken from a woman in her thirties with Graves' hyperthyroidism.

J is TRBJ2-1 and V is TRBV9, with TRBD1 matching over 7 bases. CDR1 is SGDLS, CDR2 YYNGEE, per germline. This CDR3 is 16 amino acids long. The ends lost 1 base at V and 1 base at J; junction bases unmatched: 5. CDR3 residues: CASSVKKDRSYNEQFF. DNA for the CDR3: TGTGCCAGCAGCGTAAAGAAGGACAGGTCCTACAATGAGCAGTTCTTC.

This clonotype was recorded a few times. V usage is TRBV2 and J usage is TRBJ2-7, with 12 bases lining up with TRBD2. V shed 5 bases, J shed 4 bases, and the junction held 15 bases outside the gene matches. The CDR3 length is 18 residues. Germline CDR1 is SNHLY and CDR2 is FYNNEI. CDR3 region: CASSSNPSGRAIIYEQYF. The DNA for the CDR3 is TGTGCCAGCAGTTCAAACCCTAGCGGGAGGGCTATCATTTACGAGCAGTACTTC.

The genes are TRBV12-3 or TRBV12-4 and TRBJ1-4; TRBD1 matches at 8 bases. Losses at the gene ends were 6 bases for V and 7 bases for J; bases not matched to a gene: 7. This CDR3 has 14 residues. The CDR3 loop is CASSPTGEIEKLFF. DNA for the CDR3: TGTGCCAGCAGCCCGACAGGGGAGATTGAAAAACTGTTTTTT.

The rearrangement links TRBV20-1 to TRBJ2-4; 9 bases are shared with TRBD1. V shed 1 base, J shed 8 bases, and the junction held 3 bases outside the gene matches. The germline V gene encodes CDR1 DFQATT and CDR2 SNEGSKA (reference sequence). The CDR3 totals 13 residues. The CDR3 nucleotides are TGCAGTGCTAGAGGGACAGGGGCGGACATTCAGTACTTC. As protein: CSARGTGADIQYF.

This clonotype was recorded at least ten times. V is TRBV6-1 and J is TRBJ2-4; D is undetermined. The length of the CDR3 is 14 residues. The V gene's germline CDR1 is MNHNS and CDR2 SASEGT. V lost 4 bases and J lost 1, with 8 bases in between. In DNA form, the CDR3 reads TGTGCCAGCAGTGCCCTCGGGGCCAAAAACATTCAGTACTTC. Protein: CASSALGAKNIQYF.

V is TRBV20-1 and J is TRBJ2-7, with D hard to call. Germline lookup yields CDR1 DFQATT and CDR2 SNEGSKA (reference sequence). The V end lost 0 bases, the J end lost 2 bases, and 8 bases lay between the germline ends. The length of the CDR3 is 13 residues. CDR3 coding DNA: TGCAGTGCTAGAGATATAATGACCTACGAGCAGTACTTC. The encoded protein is CSARDIMTYEQYF.

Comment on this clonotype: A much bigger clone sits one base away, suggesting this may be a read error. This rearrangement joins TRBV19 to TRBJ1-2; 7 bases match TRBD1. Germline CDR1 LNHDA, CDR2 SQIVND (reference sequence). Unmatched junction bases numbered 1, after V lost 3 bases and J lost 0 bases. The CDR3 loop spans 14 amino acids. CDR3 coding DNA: TGTGCCAGTAGTATGGGGACAGCTAACTATGGCTACACCTTC. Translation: CASSMGTANYGYTF.

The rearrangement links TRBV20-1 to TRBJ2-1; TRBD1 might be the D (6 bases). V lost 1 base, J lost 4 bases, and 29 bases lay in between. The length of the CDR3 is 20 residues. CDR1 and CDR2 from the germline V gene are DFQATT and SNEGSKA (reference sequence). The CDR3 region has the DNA TGCAGTGCTAGAGCAGTTAGGAACTACGGTGGGAGAAGGGGGTACAATGAGCAGTTCTTC. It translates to CSARAVRNYGGRRGYNEQFF.

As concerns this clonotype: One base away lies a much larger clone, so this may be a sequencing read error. The CDR3: CASSFALRDPYNEQFF. The CDR3 nucleotides are TGTGCCAGCAGTTTCGCGTTGCGGGACCCCTACAATGAGCAGTTCTTC. The genes are TRBV28 and TRBJ2-1; TRBD2 might be the D (6 bases). V gave up 3 bases and J gave up 2 bases, with 14 bases separating them. The length of the CDR3 is 16 residues. Germline CDR1 reads MDHEN; CDR2 reads SYDVKM.

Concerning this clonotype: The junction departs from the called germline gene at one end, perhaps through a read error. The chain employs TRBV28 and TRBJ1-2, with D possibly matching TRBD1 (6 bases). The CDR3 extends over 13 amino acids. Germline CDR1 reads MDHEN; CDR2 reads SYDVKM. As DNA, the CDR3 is TGTGCCAGCAATTTACAGGGCACTCTGGGCTACACCTTC. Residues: CASNLQGTLGYTF.

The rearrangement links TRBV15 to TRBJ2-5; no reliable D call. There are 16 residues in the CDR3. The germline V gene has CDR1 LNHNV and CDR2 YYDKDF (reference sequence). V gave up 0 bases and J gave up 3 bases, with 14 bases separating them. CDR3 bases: TGTGCCACCAGCAGAGAGCCACATGGGGTTAAAGAGACCCAGTACTTC. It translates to CATSREPHGVKETQYF.

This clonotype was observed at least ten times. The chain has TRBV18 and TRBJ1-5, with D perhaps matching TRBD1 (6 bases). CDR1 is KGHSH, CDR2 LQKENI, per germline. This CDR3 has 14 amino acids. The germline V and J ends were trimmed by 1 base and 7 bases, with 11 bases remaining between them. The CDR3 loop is CASSPRTGTQPQHF. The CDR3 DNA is TGTGCCAGCTCACCACGAACAGGGACCCAGCCCCAGCATTTT.

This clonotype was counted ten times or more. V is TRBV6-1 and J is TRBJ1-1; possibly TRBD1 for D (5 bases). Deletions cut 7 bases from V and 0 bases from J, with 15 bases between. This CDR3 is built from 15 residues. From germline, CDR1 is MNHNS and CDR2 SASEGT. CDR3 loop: CASTSTGQLNTEAFF. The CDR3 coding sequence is TGTGCCAGCACTTCCACGGGGCAGTTGAACACTGAAGCTTTCTTT.

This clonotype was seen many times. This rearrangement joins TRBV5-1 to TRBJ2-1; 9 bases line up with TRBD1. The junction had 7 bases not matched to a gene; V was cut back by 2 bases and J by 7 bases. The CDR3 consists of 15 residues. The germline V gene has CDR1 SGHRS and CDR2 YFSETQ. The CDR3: CASSLTGTGSNEQFF. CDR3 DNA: TGCGCCAGCAGCTTAACCGGGACAGGGTCGAATGAGCAGTTCTTC.

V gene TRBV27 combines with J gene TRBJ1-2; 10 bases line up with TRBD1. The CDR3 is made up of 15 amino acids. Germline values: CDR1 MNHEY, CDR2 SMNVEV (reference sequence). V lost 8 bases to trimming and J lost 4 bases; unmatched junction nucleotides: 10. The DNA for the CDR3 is TGTGCCAGCTCCTGGGGGGGACAGGGGTTCTATGGCTACACCTTC. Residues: CASSWGGQGFYGYTF.

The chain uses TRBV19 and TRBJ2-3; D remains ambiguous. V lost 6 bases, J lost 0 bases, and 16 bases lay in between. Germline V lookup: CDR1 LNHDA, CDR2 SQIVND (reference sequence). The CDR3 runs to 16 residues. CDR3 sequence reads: CASSRDPIFSTDTQYF. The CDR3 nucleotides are TGTGCCAGTAGCCGAGATCCTATATTTAGCACAGATACGCAGTATTTT.

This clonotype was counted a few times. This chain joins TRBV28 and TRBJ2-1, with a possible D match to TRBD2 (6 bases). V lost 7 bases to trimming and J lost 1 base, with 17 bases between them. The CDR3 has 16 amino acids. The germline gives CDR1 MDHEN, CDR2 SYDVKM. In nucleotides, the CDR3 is TGTGCCAGCACCGCGGGGCGCTTTGAGTCCTACAATGAGCAGTTCTTC. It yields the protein CASTAGRFESYNEQFF.

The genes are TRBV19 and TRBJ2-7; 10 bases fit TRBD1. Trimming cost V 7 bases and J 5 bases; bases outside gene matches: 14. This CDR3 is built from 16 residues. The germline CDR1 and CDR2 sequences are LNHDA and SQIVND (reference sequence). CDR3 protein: CASKPPGGQGMNEQYF. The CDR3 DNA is TGTGCCAGTAAGCCTCCGGGGGGACAGGGGATGAACGAGCAGTACTTC.

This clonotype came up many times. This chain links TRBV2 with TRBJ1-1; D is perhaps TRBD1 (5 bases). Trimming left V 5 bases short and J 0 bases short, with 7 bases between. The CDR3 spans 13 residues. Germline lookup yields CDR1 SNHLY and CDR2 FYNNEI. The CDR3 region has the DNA TGTGCCAGCAGTAAACAGGTGAACACTGAAGCTTTCTTT. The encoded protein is CASSKQVNTEAFF.

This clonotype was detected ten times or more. The CDR3 DNA sequence: TGTGCCAGCAGTCGACTCAGGGGGAGCGGAGCTTTCTTT. This sequence encodes CASSRLRGSGAFF. The chain employs TRBV6-1 and TRBJ1-1; 7 nucleotides align to TRBD1. CDR1 is MNHNS, CDR2 SASEGT, per germline. The CDR3 is made up of 13 amino acids. V lost 5 bases and J lost 10; bases outside the gene matches: 10.

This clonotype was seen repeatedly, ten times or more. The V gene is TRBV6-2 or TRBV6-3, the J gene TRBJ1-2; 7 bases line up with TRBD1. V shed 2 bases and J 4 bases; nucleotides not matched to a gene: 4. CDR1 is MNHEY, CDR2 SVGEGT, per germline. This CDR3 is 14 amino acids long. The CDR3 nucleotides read TGTGCCAGCAGTTACCCGGGACAGACCTATGGCTACACCTTC. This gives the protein CASSYPGQTYGYTF.

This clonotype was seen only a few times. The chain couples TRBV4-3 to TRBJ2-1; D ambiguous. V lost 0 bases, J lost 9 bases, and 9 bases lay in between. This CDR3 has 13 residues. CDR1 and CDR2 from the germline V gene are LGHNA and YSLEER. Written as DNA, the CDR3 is TGCGCCAGCAGCCAAGATGTCTTCCGTGAGCAGTTCTTC. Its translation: CASSQDVFREQFF.

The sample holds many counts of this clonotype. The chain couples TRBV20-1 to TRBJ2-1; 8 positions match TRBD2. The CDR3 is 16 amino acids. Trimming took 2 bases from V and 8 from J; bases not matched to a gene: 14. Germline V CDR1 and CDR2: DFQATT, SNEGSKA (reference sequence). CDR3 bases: TGCAGTGCTAGAATCCGGGCTAGCGGGCCTGCCTATGAGCAGTTCTTC. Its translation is CSARIRASGPAYEQFF.

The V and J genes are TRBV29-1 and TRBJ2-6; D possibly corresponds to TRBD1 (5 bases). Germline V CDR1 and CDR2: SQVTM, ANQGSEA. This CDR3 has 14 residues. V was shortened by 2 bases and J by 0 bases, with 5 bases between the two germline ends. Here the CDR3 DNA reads TGCAGCGTTGAAAGGGGCTCTGGGGCCAACGTCCTGACTTTC. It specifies CSVERGSGANVLTF.

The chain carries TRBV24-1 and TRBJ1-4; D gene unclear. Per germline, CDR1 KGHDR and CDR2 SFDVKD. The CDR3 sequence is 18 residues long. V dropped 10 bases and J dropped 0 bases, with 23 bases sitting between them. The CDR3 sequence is CATQLPSRSDTTNEKLFF. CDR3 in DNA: TGTGCCACACAATTACCTAGTCGGTCCGACACAACTAATGAAAAACTGTTTTTT.

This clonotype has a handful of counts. The CDR3, as DNA: TGTGCCAGCAGTAACCTTAGAGGGCAGCCCCAGCATTTT. It translates to CASSNLRGQPQHF. This chain links TRBV6-1 with TRBJ1-5; no clear D gene. This CDR3 spans 13 amino acids. CDR1 is MNHNS, CDR2 SASEGT, per germline. The ends were cut back, 5 bases at V and 7 bases at J, with 12 bases in the middle.

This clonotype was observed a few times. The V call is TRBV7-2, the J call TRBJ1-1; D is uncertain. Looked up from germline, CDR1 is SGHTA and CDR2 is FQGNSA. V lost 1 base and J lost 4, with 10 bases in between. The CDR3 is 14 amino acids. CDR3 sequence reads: CASSLVLSGTEAFF. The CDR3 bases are TGTGCCAGCAGCTTAGTACTGTCAGGCACTGAAGCTTTCTTT.

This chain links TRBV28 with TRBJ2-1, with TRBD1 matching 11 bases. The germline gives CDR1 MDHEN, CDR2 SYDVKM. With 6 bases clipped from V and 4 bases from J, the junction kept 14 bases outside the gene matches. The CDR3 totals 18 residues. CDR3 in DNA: TGTGCCAGCAGCCCAACTCGCAAGGACAGGGGGCCGTACAATGAGCAGTTCTTC. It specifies CASSPTRKDRGPYNEQFF. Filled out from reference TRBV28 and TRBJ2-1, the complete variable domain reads DVKVTQSSRYLVKRTGEKVFLECVQDMDHENMFWYRQDPGLGLRLIYFSYDVKMKEKGDIPEGYSVSREKKERFSLILESASTNQTSMYLCASSPTRKDRGPYNEQFFGPGTRLTVL.

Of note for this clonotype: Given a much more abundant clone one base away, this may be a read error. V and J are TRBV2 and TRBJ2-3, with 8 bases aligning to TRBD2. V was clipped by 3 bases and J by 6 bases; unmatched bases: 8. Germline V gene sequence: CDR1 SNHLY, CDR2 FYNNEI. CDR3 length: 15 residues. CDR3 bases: TGTGCCAGCAGTGAGGGACTAGGGGGAATGGATACGCAGTATTTT. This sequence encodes CASSEGLGGMDTQYF.

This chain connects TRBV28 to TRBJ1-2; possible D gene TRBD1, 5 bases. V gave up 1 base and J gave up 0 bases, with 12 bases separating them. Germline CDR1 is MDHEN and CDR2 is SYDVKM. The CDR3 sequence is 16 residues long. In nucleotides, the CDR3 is TGTGCCAGCAGTTTATCGATACAGGTAGCTAACTATGGCTACACCTTC. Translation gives CASSLSIQVANYGYTF.